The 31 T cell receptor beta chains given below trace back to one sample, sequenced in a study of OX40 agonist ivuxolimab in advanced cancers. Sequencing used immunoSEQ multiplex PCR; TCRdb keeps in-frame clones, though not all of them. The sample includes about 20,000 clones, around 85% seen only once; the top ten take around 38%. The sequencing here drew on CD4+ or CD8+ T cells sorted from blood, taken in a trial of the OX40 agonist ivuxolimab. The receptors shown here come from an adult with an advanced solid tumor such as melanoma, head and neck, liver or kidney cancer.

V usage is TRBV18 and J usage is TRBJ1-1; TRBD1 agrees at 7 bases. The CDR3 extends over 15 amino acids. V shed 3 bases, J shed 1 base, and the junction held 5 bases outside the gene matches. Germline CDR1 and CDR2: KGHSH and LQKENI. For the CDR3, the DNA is TGTGCCAGCTCACCGCCGACAGGGCCGAACACTGAAGCTTTCTTT. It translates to CASSPPTGPNTEAFF.

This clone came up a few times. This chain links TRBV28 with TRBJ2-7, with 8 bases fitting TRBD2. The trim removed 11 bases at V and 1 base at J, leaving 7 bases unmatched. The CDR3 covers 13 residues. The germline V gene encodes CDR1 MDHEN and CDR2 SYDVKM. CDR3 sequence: CAAGGRESYEQYF. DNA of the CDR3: TGTGCCGCGGGGGGCAGGGAATCCTACGAGCAGTACTTC.

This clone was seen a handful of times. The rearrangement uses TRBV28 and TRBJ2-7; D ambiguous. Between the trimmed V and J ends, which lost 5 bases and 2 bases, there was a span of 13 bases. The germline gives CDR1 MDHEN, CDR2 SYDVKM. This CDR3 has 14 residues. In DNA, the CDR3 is TGTGCCAGCAGTAAGACACTCGGGCCCTACGAGCAGTACTTC. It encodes CASSKTLGPYEQYF. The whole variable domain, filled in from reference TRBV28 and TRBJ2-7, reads DVKVTQSSRYLVKRTGEKVFLECVQDMDHENMFWYRQDPGLGLRLIYFSYDVKMKEKGDIPEGYSVSREKKERFSLILESASTNQTSMYLCASSKTLGPYEQYFGPGTRLTVT.

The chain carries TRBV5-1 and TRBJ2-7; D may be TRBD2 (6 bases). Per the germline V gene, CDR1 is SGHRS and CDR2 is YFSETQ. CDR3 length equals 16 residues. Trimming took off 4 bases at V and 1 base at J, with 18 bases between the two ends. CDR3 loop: CASSPLPGTGSYEQYF. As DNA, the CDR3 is TGCGCCAGCAGCCCCCTTCCGGGGACTGGTTCCTACGAGCAGTACTTC.

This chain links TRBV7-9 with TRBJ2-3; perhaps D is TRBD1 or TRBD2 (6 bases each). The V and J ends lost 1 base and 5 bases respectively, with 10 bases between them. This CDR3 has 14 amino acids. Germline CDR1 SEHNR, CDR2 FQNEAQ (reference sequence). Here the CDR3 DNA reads TGTGCCAGCAGCTTAGGGGGGGCGGTAGATACGCAGTATTTT. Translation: CASSLGGAVDTQYF.

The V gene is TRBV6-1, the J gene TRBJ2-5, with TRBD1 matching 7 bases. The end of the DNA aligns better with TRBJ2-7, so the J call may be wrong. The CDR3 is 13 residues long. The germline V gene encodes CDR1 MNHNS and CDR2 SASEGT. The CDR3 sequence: CASSRQGGHEQYF. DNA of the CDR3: TGTGCCAGCAGTAGACAGGGTGGCCACGAGCAGTACTTC.

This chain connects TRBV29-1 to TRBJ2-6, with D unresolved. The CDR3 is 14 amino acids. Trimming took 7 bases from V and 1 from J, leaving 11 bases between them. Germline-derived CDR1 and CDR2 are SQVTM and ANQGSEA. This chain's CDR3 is CSATKESGANVLTF. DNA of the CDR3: TGCAGCGCTACCAAGGAGTCTGGGGCCAACGTCCTGACTTTC. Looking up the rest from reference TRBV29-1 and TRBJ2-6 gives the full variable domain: SAVISQKPSRDICQRGTSLTIQCQVDSQVTMMFWYRQQPGQSLTLIATANQGSEATYESGFVIDKFPISRPNLTFSTLTVSNMSPEDSSIYLCSATKESGANVLTFGAGSRLTVL.

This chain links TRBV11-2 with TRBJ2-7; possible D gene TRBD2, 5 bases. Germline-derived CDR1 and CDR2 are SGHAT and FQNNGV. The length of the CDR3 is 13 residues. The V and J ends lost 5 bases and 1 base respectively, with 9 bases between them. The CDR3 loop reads CASSHRGSYEQYF. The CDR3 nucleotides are TGTGCCAGCAGCCATCGAGGGTCCTACGAGCAGTACTTC.

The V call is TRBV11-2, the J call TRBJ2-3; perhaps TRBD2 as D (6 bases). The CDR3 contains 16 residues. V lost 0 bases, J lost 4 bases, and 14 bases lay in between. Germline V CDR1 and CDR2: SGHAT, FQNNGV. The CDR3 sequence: CASSLEMRGFADTQYF. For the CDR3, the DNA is TGTGCCAGCAGCTTAGAGATGCGGGGCTTCGCAGATACGCAGTATTTT.

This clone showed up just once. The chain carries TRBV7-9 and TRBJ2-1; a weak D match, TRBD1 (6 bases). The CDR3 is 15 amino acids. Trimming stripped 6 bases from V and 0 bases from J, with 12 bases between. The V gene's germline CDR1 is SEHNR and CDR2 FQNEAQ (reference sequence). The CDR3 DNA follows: TGTGCCAGCAGATTCCAGGGGAGCTCCTACAATGAGCAGTTCTTC. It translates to CASRFQGSSYNEQFF.

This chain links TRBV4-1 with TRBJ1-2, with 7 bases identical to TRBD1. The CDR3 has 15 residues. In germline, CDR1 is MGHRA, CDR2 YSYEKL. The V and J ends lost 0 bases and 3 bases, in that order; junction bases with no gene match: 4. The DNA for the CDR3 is TGCGCCAGCAGCCAAGATGGGCAGGGGGACTATGGCTACACCTTC. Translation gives CASSQDGQGDYGYTF.

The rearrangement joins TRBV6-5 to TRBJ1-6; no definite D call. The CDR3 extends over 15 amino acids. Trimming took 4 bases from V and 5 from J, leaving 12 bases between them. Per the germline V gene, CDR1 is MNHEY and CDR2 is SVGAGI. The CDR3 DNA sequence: TGTGCCAGCAGTTTAGGTCCCGCCCATAATTCACCCCTCCACTTT. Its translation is CASSLGPAHNSPLHF.

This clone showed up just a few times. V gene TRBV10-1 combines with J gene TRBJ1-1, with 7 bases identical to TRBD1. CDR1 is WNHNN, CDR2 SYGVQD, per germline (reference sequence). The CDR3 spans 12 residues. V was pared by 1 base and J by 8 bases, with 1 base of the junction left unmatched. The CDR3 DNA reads TGCGCCAGCAGTGAGTGGGGACAGGAAGCTTTCTTT. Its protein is CASSEWGQEAFF.

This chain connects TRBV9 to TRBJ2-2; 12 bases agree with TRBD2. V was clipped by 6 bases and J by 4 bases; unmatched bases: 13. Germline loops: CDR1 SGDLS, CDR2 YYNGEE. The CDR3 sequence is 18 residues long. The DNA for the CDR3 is TGTGCCAGCACCCCGTGGGCTAGCGGGGGGGGCGGCACCGGGGAGCTGTTTTTT. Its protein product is CASTPWASGGGGTGELFF.

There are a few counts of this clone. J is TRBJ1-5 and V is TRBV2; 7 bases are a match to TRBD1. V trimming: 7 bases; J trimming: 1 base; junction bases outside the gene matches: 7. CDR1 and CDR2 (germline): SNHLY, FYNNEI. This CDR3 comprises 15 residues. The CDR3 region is CASTRQGGSNQPQHF. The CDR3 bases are TGTGCCAGCACCCGACAGGGAGGGAGCAATCAGCCCCAGCATTTT.

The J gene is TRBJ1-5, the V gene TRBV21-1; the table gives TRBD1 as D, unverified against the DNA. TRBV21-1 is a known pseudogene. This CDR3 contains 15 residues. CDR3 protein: CASRGAGDSNQPQHF. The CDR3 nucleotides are TGTGCCAGCAGAGGGGCAGGGGATAGCAATCAGCCCCAGCATTTT.

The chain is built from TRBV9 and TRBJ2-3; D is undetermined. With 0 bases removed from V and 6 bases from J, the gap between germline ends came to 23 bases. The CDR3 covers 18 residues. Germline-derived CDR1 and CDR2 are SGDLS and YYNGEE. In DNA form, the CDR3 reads TGTGCCAGCAGCGTAGAAAGGTTCGCTCGGCCAGCGTGGGATACGCAGTATTTT. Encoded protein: CASSVERFARPAWDTQYF. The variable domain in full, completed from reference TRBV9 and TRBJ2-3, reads DSGVTQTPKHLITATGQRVTLRCSPRSGDLSVYWYQQSLDQGLQFLIQYYNGEERAKGNILERFSAQQFPDLHSELNLSSLELGDSALYFCASSVERFARPAWDTQYFGPGTRLTVL.

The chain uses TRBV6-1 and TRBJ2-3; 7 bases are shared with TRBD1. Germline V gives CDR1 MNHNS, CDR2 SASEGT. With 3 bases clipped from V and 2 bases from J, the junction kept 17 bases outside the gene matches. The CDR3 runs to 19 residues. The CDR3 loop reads CASSENPGQSVSVTDTQYF. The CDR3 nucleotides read TGTGCCAGCAGTGAGAACCCGGGACAGTCTGTATCAGTCACAGATACGCAGTATTTT.

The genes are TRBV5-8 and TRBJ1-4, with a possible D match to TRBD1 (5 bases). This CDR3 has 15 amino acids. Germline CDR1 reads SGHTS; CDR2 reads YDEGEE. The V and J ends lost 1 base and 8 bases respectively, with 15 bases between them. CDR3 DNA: TGTGCCAGCAGCTTGCCCCTCTCAGGGAGGGAAAAACTGTTTTTT. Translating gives CASSLPLSGREKLFF. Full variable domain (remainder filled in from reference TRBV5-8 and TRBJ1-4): EAGVTQSPTHLIKTRGQQATLRCSPISGHTSVYWYQQALGLGLQFLLWYDEGEERNRGNFPPRFSGRQFPNYSSELNVNALELEDSALYLCASSLPLSGREKLFFGSGTQLSVL.

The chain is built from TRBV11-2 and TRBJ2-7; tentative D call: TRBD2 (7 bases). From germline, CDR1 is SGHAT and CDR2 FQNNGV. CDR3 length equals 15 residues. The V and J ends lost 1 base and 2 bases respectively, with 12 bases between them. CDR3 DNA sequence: TGTGCCAGCAGCTTAGGGGGGGGGCCACCCTACGAGCAGTACTTC. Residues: CASSLGGGPPYEQYF.

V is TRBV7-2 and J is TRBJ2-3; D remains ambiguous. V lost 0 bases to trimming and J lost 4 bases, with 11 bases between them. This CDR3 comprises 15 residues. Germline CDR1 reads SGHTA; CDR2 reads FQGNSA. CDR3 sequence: CASSLAGPLPDTQYF. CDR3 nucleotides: TGTGCCAGCAGCTTAGCAGGACCGCTACCAGATACGCAGTATTTT. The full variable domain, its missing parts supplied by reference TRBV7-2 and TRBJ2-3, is GAGVSQSPSNKVTEKGKDVELRCDPISGHTALYWYRQSLGQGLEFLIYFQGNSAPDKSGLPSDRFSAERTGGSVSTLTIQRTQQEDSAVYLCASSLAGPLPDTQYFGPGTRLTVL.

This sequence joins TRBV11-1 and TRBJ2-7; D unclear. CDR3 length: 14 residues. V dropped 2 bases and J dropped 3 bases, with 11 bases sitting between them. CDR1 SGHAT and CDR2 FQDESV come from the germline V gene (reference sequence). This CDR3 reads CASSLTGRVYEQYF. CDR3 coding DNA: TGTGCCAGCAGCTTAACCGGACGTGTCTACGAGCAGTACTTC.

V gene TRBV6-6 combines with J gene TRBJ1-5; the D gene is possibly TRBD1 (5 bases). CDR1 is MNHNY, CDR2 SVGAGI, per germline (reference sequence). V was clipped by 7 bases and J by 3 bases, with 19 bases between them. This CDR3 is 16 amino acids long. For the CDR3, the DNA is TGTGCCAGCAATTTAGAATCGGGACGGTACAATCAGCCCCAGCATTTT. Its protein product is CASNLESGRYNQPQHF.

The CDR3 coding sequence is TGTGCCAGCAGCCCGCCGTTCAGGGGCCATACCTATGGCTACACCTTC. Amino acids: CASSPPFRGHTYGYTF. This rearrangement joins TRBV21-1 to TRBJ1-2; TRBD1, the table's D call, was not compared with the DNA. TRBV21-1 is recorded as a pseudogene. This CDR3 comprises 16 residues.

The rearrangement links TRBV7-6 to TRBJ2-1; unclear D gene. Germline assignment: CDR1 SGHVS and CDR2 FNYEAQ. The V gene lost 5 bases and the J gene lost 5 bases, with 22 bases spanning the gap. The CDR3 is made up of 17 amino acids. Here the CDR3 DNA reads TGTGCCAGCAGCCCAACCCTGATGGTCCTGAACAACAATGAGCAGTTCTTC. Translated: CASSPTLMVLNNNEQFF.

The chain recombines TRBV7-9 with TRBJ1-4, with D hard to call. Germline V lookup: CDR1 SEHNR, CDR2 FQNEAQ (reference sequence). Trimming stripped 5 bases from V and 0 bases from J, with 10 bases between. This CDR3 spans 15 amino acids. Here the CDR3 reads CASSQTYSTNEKLFF. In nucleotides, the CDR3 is TGTGCCAGCAGCCAAACCTATTCAACTAATGAAAAACTGTTTTTT.

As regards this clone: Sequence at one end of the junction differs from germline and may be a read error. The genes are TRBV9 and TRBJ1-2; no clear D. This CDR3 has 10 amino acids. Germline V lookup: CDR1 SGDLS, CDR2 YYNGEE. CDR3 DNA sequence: TGTGCCAGCAGCGTAGCCCCCTTATTCTTC. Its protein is CASSVAPLFF.

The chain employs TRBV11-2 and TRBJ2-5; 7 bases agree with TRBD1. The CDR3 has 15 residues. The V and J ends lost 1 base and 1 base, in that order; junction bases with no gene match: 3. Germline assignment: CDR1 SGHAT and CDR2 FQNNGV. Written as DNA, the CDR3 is TGTGCCAGCAGCTTAGGGGGACAGACCCAAGAGACCCAGTACTTC. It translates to CASSLGGQTQETQYF.

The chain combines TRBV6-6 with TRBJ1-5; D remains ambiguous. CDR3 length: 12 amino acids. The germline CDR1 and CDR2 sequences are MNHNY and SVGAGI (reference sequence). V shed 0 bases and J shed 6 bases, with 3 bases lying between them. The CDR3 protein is CASSYSSQPQHF. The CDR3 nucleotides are TGTGCCAGCAGTTACTCTTCTCAGCCCCAGCATTTT.

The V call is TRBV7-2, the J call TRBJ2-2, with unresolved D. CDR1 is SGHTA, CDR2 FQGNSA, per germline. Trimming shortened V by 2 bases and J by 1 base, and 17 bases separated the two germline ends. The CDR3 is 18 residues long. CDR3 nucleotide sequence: TGTGCCAGCAGCTTATGGAACGTGGCCGACTTGAACACCGGGGAGCTGTTTTTT. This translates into CASSLWNVADLNTGELFF.

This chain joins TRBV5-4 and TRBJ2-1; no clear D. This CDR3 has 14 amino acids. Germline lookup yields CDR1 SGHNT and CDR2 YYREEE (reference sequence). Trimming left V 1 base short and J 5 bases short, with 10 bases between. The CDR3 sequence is CASSLSRTDNEQFF. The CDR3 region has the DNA TGTGCCAGCAGCTTGTCCAGAACCGACAATGAGCAGTTCTTC.